A selection of T cell receptor beta chains follows, all from one sample in a study of CD8 T cells in Susac syndrome. TCRdb re-called the immunoSEQ multiplex PCR reads through MiXCR, storing one row per CDR3 protein. The table records 75,000 to 80,000 distinct CDR3 sequences, roughly 94% of them present only once. Sequencing was carried out using CD8+ T cells from PBMCs. These receptors originate from a human donor with Susac syndrome. Each CDR3 is given without its conserved first and last residue. The D gene is left open where the match is weak.

j_gene | v_gene | d_gene | CDR3aa
TRBJ2-5 | TRBV27 | NA | ASSFGGQETQY
TRBJ2-3 | TRBV12-3/TRBV12-4 | TRBD2 | ASSKLAPSTDTQY
TRBJ2-5 | TRBV7-3 | TRBD1 | ASSLGTGESETQY
TRBJ1-2 | TRBV11-2 | NA | ASSIPGGLHGYT
TRBJ2-3 | TRBV2 | NA | ASRGDTQY
TRBJ1-1 | TRBV4-1 | NA | ASSQGRGAGNTEAF
TRBJ2-7 | TRBV11-1 | TRBD1 | ASSSTPGQGVYEQY
TRBJ2-3 | TRBV11-2 | TRBD2 | ASHTSADTQY
TRBJ2-1 | TRBV7-9 | TRBD2 | ASSFSGAYNEQF
TRBJ2-7 | TRBV27 | TRBD2 | ASSQSGGAYEQY
TRBJ1-2 | TRBV6-6 | TRBD1 | ASSPLLAGGSYGYT
TRBJ1-4 | TRBV27 | TRBD1 | ASSSNRGEKLF
TRBJ2-3 | TRBV27 | TRBD2 | ASSAQRGSTDTQY
TRBJ2-1 | TRBV10-2 | TRBD2 | ASLGLAGGNEQF
TRBJ2-1 | TRBV5-4 | NA | ASSLGTRAHNEQF
TRBJ2-1 | TRBV30 | TRBD2 | AWGTSGTYNEQF
TRBJ2-1 | TRBV4-1 | NA | ASSQDQVNEQF
TRBJ2-7 | TRBV10-3 | NA | ATGQNYEQY
TRBJ2-7 | TRBV24-1 | NA | ATSDRGSETQY
TRBJ2-3 | TRBV19 | NA | ASSRDGDTDTQY
TRBJ2-2 | TRBV28 | NA | ASSLDTAPGKSYTGELF
TRBJ2-7 | TRBV19 | NA | ASGSGEQY
TRBJ2-7 | TRBV27 | NA | ASSLHWGPSYEQY
TRBJ2-3 | TRBV28 | NA | ASSLRGSTDTQY
TRBJ1-5 | TRBV30 | NA | AWSRRTDDQPQH
TRBJ1-5 | TRBV18 | TRBD1 | ASSPWTGPNQPQH
TRBJ2-3 | TRBV9 | NA | ASSPRPFTDTQY
TRBJ2-2 | TRBV10-3 | NA | AISEGGELF
TRBJ2-7 | TRBV7-9 | TRBD2 | ASSLGTSVEQY
TRBJ1-1 | TRBV30 | NA | AWSIGDTEAF
TRBJ2-2 | TRBV29-1 | NA | SAGSGTGELF
TRBJ1-1 | TRBV29-1 | NA | SVVGATEAF
TRBJ1-2 | TRBV14 | NA | ASSQAGSYYGYT
TRBJ2-3 | TRBV7-8 | TRBD2 | ASSPRTSGGPTDTQY
TRBJ2-5 | TRBV10-3 | NA | AIGRETQY
TRBJ1-2 | TRBV5-4 | NA | ASREGNYGYT
TRBJ1-1 | TRBV4-1 | TRBD1 | ASSQVQGAGTEAF
TRBJ2-7 | TRBV9 | NA | ASSTGDFSTYEQY
TRBJ2-1 | TRBV29-1 | NA | SVVRGEQF
TRBJ2-1 | TRBV7-9 | NA | ASSFDRNEQF
TRBJ1-1 | TRBV27 | TRBD1 | ASSSFLPRTGANTEAF
TRBJ1-2 | TRBV6-2/TRBV6-3 | NA | ASSYSENYGYT
TRBJ2-7 | TRBV20-1 | TRBD1 | SASHRDRGYEQY
TRBJ2-5 | TRBV12-3/TRBV12-4 | TRBD2 | ASSPDSGLGSQY
TRBJ2-7 | TRBV25-1 | TRBD2 | ASSGGTGGRWQY
TRBJ1-4 | TRBV3-1 | NA | ASSQEQGRHEKLF
TRBJ2-3 | TRBV11-2 | TRBD2 | ASSLPGLAVDTQY
TRBJ2-1 | TRBV7-2 | NA | ASSRGATYNEQF
TRBJ2-7 | TRBV20-1 | NA | SARDLLAEQGGRYEQY
TRBJ2-1 | TRBV6-1 | NA | ASTLSSPSSYNEQF
TRBJ1-1 | TRBV18 | NA | ASSPGMAAANTEAF
TRBJ2-1 | TRBV7-2 | NA | ASSLALRFSYNEQF
TRBJ2-1 | TRBV30 | NA | AWRPWRRDGDEQF
TRBJ2-7 | TRBV7-9 | NA | ASSLPGSAYEQY
TRBJ2-7 | TRBV5-6 | TRBD1 | ASSFGTDYEQY
TRBJ2-1 | TRBV29-1 | NA | SVEGQRQSYNEQF
TRBJ1-4 | TRBV9 | TRBD1 | ASSDDREVNEKLF
TRBJ2-5 | TRBV7-9 | TRBD2 | ASSLVAGEETQY
TRBJ2-7 | TRBV7-9 | TRBD1 | ASSSGQGVSYEQY
TRBJ1-2 | TRBV13 | TRBD1 | ASSPPGGGEGYT